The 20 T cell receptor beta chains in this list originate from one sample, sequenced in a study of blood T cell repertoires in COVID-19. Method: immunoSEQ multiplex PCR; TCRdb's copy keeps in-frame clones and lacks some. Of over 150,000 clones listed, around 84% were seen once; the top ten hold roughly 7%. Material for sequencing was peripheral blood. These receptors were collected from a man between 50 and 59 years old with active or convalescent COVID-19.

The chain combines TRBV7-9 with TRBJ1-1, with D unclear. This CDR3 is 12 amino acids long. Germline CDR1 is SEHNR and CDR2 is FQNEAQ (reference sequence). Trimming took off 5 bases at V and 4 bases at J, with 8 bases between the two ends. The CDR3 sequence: CASSRRFTEAFF. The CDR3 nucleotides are TGTGCCAGCAGCCGCCGGTTCACTGAAGCTTTCTTT.

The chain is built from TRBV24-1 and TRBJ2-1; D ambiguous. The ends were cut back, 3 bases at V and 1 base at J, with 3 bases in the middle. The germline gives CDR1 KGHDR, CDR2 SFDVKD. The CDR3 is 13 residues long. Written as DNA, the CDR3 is TGTGCCACCAGTGATCTATCCTACAATGAGCAGTTCTTC. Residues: CATSDLSYNEQFF.

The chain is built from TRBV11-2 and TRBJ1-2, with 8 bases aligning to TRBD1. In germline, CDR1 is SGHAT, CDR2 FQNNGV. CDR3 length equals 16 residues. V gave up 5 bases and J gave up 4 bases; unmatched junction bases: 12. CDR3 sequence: CASSPIRTGRAYGYTF. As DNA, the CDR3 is TGTGCCAGCAGCCCAATCCGGACAGGGCGCGCCTATGGCTACACCTTC.

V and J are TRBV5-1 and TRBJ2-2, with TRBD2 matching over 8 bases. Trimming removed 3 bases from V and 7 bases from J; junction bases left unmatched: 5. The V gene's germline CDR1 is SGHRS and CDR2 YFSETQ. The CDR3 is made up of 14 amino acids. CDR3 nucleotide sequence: TGCGCCAGCAGCTCCGGGACTAGGGGCGGGGAGCTGTTTTTT. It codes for CASSSGTRGGELFF.

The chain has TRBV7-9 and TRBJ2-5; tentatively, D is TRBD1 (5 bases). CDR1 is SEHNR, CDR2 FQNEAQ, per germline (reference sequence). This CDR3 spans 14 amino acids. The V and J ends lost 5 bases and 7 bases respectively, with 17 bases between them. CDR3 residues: CASSLDILMGTQYF. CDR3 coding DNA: TGTGCCAGCAGCCTGGACATACTAATGGGGACCCAGTACTTC.

The CDR3 region is CASSIGRDSNEQFF. The CDR3 bases are TGTGCCAGTAGTATAGGCCGGGACAGCAATGAGCAGTTCTTC. The chain carries TRBV19 and TRBJ2-1; 7 nucleotides match TRBD1. V lost 1 base, J lost 6 bases, and 3 bases stayed unmatched. Germline CDR1 is LNHDA and CDR2 is SQIVND (reference sequence). The CDR3 loop spans 14 amino acids.

Written as DNA, the CDR3 is TGTGCCATCAGTGAAACCACTAGCGGGGGGGCAACGGCAGATACGCAGTATTTT. Its protein product is CAISETTSGGATADTQYF. The V call is TRBV10-3, the J call TRBJ2-3, with TRBD2 identical over 13 bases. CDR3 length: 18 amino acids. V was clipped by 3 bases and J by 4 bases; unmatched bases: 10. Germline V gene data show CDR1 as ENHRY and CDR2 as SYGVKD.

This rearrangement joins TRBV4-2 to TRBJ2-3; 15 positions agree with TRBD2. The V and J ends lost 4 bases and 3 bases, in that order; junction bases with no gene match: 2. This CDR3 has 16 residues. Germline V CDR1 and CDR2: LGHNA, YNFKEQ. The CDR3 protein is CASSLGLAGGTDTQYF. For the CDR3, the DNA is TGTGCCAGCAGCCTTGGACTAGCGGGGGGGACAGATACGCAGTATTTT.

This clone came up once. CDR3: CASSWRGNTIYF. The CDR3 bases are TGTGCCAGCAGTTGGAGAGGAAACACCATATATTTT. The V call is TRBV25-1, the J call TRBJ1-3; D unclear. There are 12 residues in the CDR3. Trimming cost V 5 bases and J 4 bases, with 6 bases left between them. Germline V gene lookup returns CDR1 MGHDK and CDR2 SYGVNS.

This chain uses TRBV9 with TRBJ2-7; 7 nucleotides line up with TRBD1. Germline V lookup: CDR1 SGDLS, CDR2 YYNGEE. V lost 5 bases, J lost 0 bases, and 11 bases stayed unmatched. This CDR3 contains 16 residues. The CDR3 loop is CASSTSPGQDSYEQYF. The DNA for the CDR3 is TGTGCCAGCAGTACGTCCCCCGGACAGGACTCCTACGAGCAGTACTTC. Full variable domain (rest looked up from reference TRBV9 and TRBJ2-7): DSGVTQTPKHLITATGQRVTLRCSPRSGDLSVYWYQQSLDQGLQFLIQYYNGEERAKGNILERFSAQQFPDLHSELNLSSLELGDSALYFCASSTSPGQDSYEQYFGPGTRLTVT.

The CDR3: CASSWPLAGALADTQYF. DNA for the CDR3: TGTGCCAGCAGCTGGCCTCTAGCGGGTGCCCTCGCAGATACGCAGTATTTT. The gene calls are TRBV5-6 and TRBJ2-3, with 8 bases that match TRBD2. The J segment lost 4 bases and the V segment lost 3 bases, leaving 13 bases of the junction unmatched. There are 17 residues in the CDR3. Germline V gene lookup returns CDR1 SGHDT and CDR2 YYEEEE.

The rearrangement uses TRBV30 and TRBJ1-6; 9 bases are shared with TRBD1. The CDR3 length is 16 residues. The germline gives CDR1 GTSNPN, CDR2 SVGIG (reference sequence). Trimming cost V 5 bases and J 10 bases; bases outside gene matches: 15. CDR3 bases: TGTGCCTGGGGGGTCCCGCCGGGGACAGGGAGATCACCCCTCCACTTT. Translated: CAWGVPPGTGRSPLHF.

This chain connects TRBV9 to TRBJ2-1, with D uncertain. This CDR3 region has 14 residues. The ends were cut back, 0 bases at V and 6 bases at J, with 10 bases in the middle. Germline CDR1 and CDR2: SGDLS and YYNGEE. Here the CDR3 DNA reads TGTGCCAGCAGCGTAGTTCCAGGCCGCAATGAGCAGTTCTTC. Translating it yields CASSVVPGRNEQFF. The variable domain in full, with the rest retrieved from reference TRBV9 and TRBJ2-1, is DSGVTQTPKHLITATGQRVTLRCSPRSGDLSVYWYQQSLDQGLQFLIQYYNGEERAKGNILERFSAQQFPDLHSELNLSSLELGDSALYFCASSVVPGRNEQFFGPGTRLTVL.

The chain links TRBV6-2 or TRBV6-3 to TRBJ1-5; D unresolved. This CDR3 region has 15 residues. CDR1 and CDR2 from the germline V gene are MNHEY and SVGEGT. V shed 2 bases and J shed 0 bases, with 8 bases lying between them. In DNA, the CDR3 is TGTGCCAGCAGTTACAGCCCCTATAGCAATCAGCCCCAGCATTTT. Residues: CASSYSPYSNQPQHF.

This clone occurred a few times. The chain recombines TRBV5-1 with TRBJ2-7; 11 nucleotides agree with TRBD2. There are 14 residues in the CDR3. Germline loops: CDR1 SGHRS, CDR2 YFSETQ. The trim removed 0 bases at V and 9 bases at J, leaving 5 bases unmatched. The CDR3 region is CASSLEVAGGMQYF. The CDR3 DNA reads TGCGCCAGCAGCTTGGAGGTAGCGGGAGGGATGCAGTACTTC.

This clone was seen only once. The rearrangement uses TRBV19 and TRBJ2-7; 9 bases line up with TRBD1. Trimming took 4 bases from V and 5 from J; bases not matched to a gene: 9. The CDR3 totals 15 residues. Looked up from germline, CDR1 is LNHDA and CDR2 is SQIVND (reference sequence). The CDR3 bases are TGTGCCAGTAGTACCCAGGACAGGGGTGATCACGAGCAGTACTTC. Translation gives CASSTQDRGDHEQYF.

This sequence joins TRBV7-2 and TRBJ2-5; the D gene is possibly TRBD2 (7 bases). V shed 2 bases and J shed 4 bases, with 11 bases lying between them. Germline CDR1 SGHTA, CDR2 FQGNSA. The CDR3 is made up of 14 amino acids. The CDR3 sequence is CASSLLGGGETQYF. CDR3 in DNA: TGTGCCAGCAGCTTATTAGGGGGGGGAGAGACCCAGTACTTC.

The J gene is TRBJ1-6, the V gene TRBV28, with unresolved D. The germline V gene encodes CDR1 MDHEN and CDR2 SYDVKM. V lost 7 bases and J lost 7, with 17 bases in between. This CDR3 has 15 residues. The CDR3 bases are TGTGCCAGCACTCTTTCTTGGGAGTCGAATTCACCCCTCCACTTT. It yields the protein CASTLSWESNSPLHF.

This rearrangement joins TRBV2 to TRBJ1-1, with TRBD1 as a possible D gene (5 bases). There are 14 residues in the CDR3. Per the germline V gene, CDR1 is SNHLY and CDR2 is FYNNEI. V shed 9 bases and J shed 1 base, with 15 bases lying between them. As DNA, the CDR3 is TGTGCCAGTAGACAGCATACCTCGAACACTGAAGCTTTCTTT. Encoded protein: CASRQHTSNTEAFF.

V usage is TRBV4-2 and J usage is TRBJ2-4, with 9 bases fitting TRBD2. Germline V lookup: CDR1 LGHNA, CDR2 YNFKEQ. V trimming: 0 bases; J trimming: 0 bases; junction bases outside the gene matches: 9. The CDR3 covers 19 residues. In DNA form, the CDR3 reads TGTGCCAGCAGCCAAGATCGGCTAGCGGGACCCATAGCCAAAAACATTCAGTACTTC. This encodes CASSQDRLAGPIAKNIQYF.